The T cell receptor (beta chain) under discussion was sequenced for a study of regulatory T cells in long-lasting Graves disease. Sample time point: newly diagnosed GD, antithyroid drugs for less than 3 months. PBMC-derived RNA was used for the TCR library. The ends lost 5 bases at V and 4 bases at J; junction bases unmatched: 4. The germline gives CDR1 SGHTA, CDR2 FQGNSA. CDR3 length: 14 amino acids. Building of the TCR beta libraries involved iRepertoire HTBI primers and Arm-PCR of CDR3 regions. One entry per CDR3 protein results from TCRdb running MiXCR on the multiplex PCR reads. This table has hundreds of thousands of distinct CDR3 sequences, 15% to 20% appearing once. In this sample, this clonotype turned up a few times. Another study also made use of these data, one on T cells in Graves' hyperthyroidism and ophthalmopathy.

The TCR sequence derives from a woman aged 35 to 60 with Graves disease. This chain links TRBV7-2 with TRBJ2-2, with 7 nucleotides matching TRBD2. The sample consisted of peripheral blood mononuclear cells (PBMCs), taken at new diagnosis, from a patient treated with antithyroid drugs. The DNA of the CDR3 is TGTGCCAGCAGCATACTAGCGACCACCGGGGAGCTGTTTTTT. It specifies CASSILATTGELFF.